These 18 T cell receptor beta chains were sequenced from one sample in a study of T cells after yellow fever vaccination. TCRdb fed the 5' RACE reads into MiXCR, producing one record per CDR3 protein. This table holds 300,000 to 400,000 distinct CDR3 sequences, approximately 13% found once. The material was CD4+ T cells sorted from PBMCs, obtained 15 days after the yellow fever booster vaccination. The receptors were sampled from a man aged 18 to 30 who received the YFV17D yellow fever vaccine.

There are a few counts of this clonotype. J is TRBJ1-5 and V is TRBV12-3 or TRBV12-4; D might be TRBD1 (5 bases). V was cut by 6 bases and J by 6 bases, with 21 bases left in between. The CDR3 is made up of 16 amino acids. The CDR3 DNA is TGTGCCAGCAGCCCGAAGGGGATCCGGAGCGGTCAGCCCCAGCATTTT. It codes for CASSPKGIRSGQPQHF.

This clonotype has just a few counts. This chain uses TRBV20-1 with TRBJ1-1; possibly TRBD1 for D (5 bases). There are 14 residues in the CDR3. CDR1 is DFQATT and CDR2 is SNEGSKA in the germline V gene (reference sequence). V lost 5 bases, J lost 1 base, and 14 bases lay in between. CDR3 residues: CSAGSWRGNTEAFF. The CDR3 coding sequence is TGCAGTGCTGGGAGTTGGAGGGGGAACACTGAAGCTTTCTTT.

The chain is built from TRBV11-2 and TRBJ1-1, with D maybe TRBD1 (5 bases). Trimming took 1 base from V and 5 from J, leaving 14 bases between them. There are 15 residues in the CDR3. Germline loops: CDR1 SGHAT, CDR2 FQNNGV. CDR3 sequence (DNA): TGTGCCAGCAGCTTAGGGGTAACCCCAGGGACTGAAGCTTTCTTT. Amino acid sequence: CASSLGVTPGTEAFF.

In this sample, this clonotype turned up a few times. The chain uses TRBV27 and TRBJ1-4, with no clear D. Between the trimmed V and J ends, which lost 6 bases and 8 bases, there was a span of 7 bases. The germline V gene encodes CDR1 MNHEY and CDR2 SMNVEV (reference sequence). The CDR3 consists of 11 residues. The CDR3 loop is CASSAGEKLFF. The CDR3 DNA is TGTGCCAGCAGCGCCGGGGAAAAACTGTTTTTT.

This clonotype was detected only a few times. The chain employs TRBV4-3 and TRBJ2-3; D may correspond to TRBD1 or TRBD2 (5 bases each). Germline values: CDR1 LGHNA, CDR2 YSLEER. The V end lost 1 base, the J end lost 3 bases, and 8 bases lay between the germline ends. The CDR3 extends over 14 amino acids. The CDR3: CASSQGDQTDTQYF. CDR3 in DNA: TGCGCCAGCAGCCAAGGGGACCAAACAGATACGCAGTATTTT.

In its sample, this clonotype was seen a few times. The chain has TRBV9 and TRBJ2-7, with D perhaps matching TRBD1 (6 bases). V dropped 0 bases and J dropped 6 bases, with 13 bases sitting between them. Per the germline V gene, CDR1 is SGDLS and CDR2 is YYNGEE. The CDR3 has 14 residues. In DNA, the CDR3 is TGTGCCAGCAGCGTAGGCCAGGGGATGGGCGAGCAGTACTTC. Translating it yields CASSVGQGMGEQYF.

The chain carries TRBV9 and TRBJ2-5, with D perhaps given as TRBD1 or TRBD2 (5 bases each). The V gene's germline CDR1 is SGDLS and CDR2 YYNGEE. CDR3 length: 15 residues. V lost 3 bases to trimming and J lost 5 bases, with 17 bases between them. The CDR3 nucleotides are TGTGCCAGCAGCGAGAGGGGACCATGGGGGGAGACCCAGTACTTC. As protein: CASSERGPWGETQYF.

V and J are TRBV20-1 and TRBJ1-1, with D unclear. Germline CDR1 and CDR2: DFQATT and SNEGSKA (reference sequence). Deletions cut 0 bases from V and 6 bases from J, with 8 bases between. This CDR3 has 12 residues. Written as DNA, the CDR3 is TGCAGTGCTAGAGATGTTAGACCTGAAGCTTTCTTT. This codes for CSARDVRPEAFF.

This clonotype was observed a handful of times. The J gene is TRBJ2-7, the V gene TRBV10-3; 8 bases are shared with TRBD1. The CDR3 is made up of 13 amino acids. Germline lookup yields CDR1 ENHRY and CDR2 SYGVKD. Unmatched junction bases numbered 3, after V lost 5 bases and J lost 3 bases. CDR3 sequence (DNA): TGTGCCATCAGTCCGGGACAGGACTACGAGCAGTACTTC. Translating it yields CAISPGQDYEQYF.

This clonotype was counted between two and nine times. The CDR3 spells CASSQDHSTGGRIDTQYF. In nucleotides, the CDR3 is TGCGCCAGCAGCCAAGATCATAGCACAGGGGGAAGGATAGATACGCAGTATTTT. V and J are TRBV4-3 and TRBJ2-3, with 8 positions matching TRBD1. CDR3 length equals 18 residues. Trimming removed 0 bases from V and 5 bases from J; junction bases left unmatched: 13. Looked up from germline, CDR1 is LGHNA and CDR2 is YSLEER.

In this sample, this clonotype turned up a few times. The rearrangement links TRBV6-6 to TRBJ2-7; possibly TRBD1 for D (6 bases). Trimming took off 7 bases at V and 3 bases at J, with 16 bases between the two ends. This CDR3 comprises 14 residues. The germline V gene has CDR1 MNHNY and CDR2 SVGAGI (reference sequence). The CDR3 DNA reads TGTGCCAGCACCCGACAGGCGCCAGGCTACGAGCAGTACTTC. It specifies CASTRQAPGYEQYF.

This sequence joins TRBV7-2 and TRBJ1-2; the D gene is possibly TRBD1 (6 bases). V lost 2 bases to trimming and J lost 2 bases, with 9 bases between them. Germline V gives CDR1 SGHTA, CDR2 FQGNSA. This CDR3 is 14 amino acids long. As DNA, the CDR3 is TGTGCCAGCAGCTTAAGGGACAAAAACTATGGCTACACCTTC. Amino acids: CASSLRDKNYGYTF. Variable domain in full (rest from reference TRBV7-2 and TRBJ1-2): GAGVSQSPSNKVTEKGKDVELRCDPISGHTALYWYRQSLGQGLEFLIYFQGNSAPDKSGLPSDRFSAERTGGSVSTLTIQRTQQEDSAVYLCASSLRDKNYGYTFGSGTRLTVV.

This clonotype appeared many times. The chain uses TRBV7-6 and TRBJ1-2; no firm D call. The V gene lost 5 bases and the J gene lost 3 bases, with 13 bases spanning the gap. This CDR3 has 14 residues. Germline V gives CDR1 SGHVS, CDR2 FNYEAQ. The CDR3 here is CASSPSAGDYGYTF. Here the CDR3 DNA reads TGTGCCAGCAGCCCATCGGCGGGAGACTATGGCTACACCTTC.

The V call is TRBV6-2 or TRBV6-3, the J call TRBJ1-5, with D possibly matching TRBD1 (5 bases). CDR3 length: 19 amino acids. V was trimmed by 0 bases and J by 0 bases, leaving 18 bases between them. Germline CDR1 MNHEY, CDR2 SVGEGT. CDR3 residues: CASSYSRIAGRLSNQPQHF. The CDR3 DNA follows: TGTGCCAGCAGTTACTCGAGGATCGCAGGGCGGCTTAGCAATCAGCCCCAGCATTTT.

This chain connects TRBV6-2 or TRBV6-3 to TRBJ2-1; 9 positions agree with TRBD1. Germline CDR1 and CDR2: MNHEY and SVGEGT. Trimming at V came to 6 bases and at J to 1 base, leaving 1 base not matched to a gene. The CDR3 sequence is 14 residues long. The CDR3 reads CASRQGASYNEQFF. CDR3 bases: TGTGCCAGCAGACAGGGGGCTTCCTACAATGAGCAGTTCTTC.

This clonotype has only a few counts. The rearrangement joins TRBV30 to TRBJ2-5; no definite D call. CDR1 GTSNPN and CDR2 SVGIG come from the germline V gene (reference sequence). The CDR3 consists of 12 residues. V dropped 1 base and J dropped 9 bases, with 12 bases sitting between them. The CDR3 nucleotides are TGTGCCTGGAGTGGGGCCTCCCGGGCCCAGTACTTC. Translated, it gives CAWSGASRAQYF.

The chain employs TRBV6-1 and TRBJ2-6; D ambiguous. The V end lost 0 bases, the J end lost 0 bases, and 12 bases lay between the germline ends. This CDR3 comprises 18 residues. CDR1 is MNHNS and CDR2 is SASEGT in the germline V gene. The DNA of the CDR3 is TGTGCCAGCAGTGAAGCAGGGCTAGGGAACTCTGGGGCCAACGTCCTGACTTTC. Translating it yields CASSEAGLGNSGANVLTF.

This clonotype was seen a handful of times. The V call is TRBV6-5, the J call TRBJ1-1, with D maybe TRBD1 (5 bases). Trimming left V 0 bases short and J 4 bases short, with 9 bases between. Germline assignment: CDR1 MNHEY and CDR2 SVGAGI. There are 14 residues in the CDR3. CDR3 amino acids: CASSYSPTVTEAFF. In DNA form, the CDR3 reads TGTGCCAGCAGTTACTCACCGACAGTCACTGAAGCTTTCTTT.